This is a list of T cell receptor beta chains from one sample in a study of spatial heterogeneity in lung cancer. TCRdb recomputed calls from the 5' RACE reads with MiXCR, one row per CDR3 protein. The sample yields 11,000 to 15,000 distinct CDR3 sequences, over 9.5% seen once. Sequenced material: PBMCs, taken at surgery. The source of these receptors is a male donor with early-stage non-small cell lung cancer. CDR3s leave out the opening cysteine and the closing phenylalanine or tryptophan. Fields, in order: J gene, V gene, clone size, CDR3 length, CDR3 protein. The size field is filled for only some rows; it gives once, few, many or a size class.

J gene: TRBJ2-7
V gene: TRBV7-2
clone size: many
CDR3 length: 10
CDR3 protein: ASSRDYDEQY

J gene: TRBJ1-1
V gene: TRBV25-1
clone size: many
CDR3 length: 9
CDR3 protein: ASSPGTEAF

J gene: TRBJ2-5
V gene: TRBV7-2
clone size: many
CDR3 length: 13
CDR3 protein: ASSRRTATQETQY

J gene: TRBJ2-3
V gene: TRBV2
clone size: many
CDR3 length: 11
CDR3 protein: TQWEDSTDTQY

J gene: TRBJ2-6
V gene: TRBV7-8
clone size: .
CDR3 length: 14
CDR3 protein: AISFGSPSGANVLT

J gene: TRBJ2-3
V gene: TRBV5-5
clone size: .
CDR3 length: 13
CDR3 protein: ASRPDSGGMNTQY

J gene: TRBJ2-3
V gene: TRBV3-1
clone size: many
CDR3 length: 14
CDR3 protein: ASSQEGTGVQDTQY

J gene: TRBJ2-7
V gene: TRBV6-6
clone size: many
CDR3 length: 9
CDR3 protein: ASSYVNEQY

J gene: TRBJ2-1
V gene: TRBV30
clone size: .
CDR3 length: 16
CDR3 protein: AWSVQEIAGGPESEQF

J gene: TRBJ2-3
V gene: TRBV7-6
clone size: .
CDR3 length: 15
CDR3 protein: ASSPRTSGGSSDTQY

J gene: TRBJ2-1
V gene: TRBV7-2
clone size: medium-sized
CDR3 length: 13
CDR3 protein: ASSLEKSSYNEQF

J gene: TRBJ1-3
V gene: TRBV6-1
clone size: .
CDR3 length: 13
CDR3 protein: ASSGQAFSGNTIY

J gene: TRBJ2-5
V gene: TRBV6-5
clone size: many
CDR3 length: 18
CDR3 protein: ASSPTGGLAGGRPQETQY

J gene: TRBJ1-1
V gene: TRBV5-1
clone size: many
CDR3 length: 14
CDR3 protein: ASSYGTGGLNTEAF

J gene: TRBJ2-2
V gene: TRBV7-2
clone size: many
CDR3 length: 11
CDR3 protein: ASSLGLSGELF

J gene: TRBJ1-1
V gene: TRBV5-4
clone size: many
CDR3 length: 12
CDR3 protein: ASSLAPTATEAF

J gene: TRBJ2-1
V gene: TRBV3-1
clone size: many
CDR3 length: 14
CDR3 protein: ASSQDLASGSAEQF